This T cell receptor beta chain was profiled in a study of T cell responses to AZD1222 COVID-19 vaccine. General study points: The number of AZD1222 recipients seropositive at baseline was only 5 to 7. In the spike-specific TCR repertoire, nearly half reportedly target unmutated variant regions. Mapped onto spike, vaccine-associated CD4 TCRs spanned it and were dominant at 160-218 and 743-854.

Sequencing was performed with immunoSEQ multiplex PCR; in TCRdb, only in-frame clones are kept and a portion is missing. The repertoire holds 130,000 or so clones, with almost 95% as singletons. Germline trimming cut 5 bases from V and 4 bases from J; bases unmatched to any gene: 20. Germline V CDR1 and CDR2: SGHNT, YYREEE (reference sequence). This CDR3 has 20 amino acids. Turning to this clone: Its antigen is still unknown.

Source: peripheral blood, taken on day 0 of AZD1222 vaccination. This TCR came from an adult in good health. V is TRBV5-4 and J is TRBJ2-3, with TRBD2 matching 12 bases. CDR3 in amino acids: CASRSSGAGTSGLGADTQYF. Written as DNA, the CDR3 is TGTGCCAGCAGATCGAGCGGTGCCGGGACTAGCGGGTTAGGCGCAGATACGCAGTATTTT.